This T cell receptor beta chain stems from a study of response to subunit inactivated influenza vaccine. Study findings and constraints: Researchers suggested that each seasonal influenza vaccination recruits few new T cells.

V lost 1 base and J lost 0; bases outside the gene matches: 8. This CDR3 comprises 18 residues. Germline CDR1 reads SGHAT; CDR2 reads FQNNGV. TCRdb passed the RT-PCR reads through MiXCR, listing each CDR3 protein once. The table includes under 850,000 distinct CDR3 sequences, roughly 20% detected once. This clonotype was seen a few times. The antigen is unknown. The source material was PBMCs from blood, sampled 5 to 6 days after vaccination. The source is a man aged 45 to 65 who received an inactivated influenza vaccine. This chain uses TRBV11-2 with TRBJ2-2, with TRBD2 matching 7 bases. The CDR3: CASSLVGRTSSNTGELFF. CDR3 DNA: TGTGCCAGCAGCTTAGTAGGCCGGACTAGTTCGAACACCGGGGAGCTGTTTTTT.